The rows below give T cell receptor beta chains drawn from one sample of a study of T cells after yellow fever vaccination. TCRdb reanalysed the 5' RACE reads using MiXCR and keeps one entry per CDR3 protein. The table includes around 140,000 distinct CDR3 sequences, about 8% detected once. The sequenced sample was CD4+ T cells sorted from PBMCs, obtained 5 days after the yellow fever booster vaccination. The receptors here all came from a man in his thirties or forties who received the YFV17D yellow fever vaccine. CDR3s include the opening cysteine and the closing phenylalanine or tryptophan. The D gene is left open where the match is weak. Clone size appears in some rows only: once, few, many, or a class for an expanded clone.

>TRBV4-3|many|TRBJ2-2|TRBD2|17
TGCGCCAGCAGCCAAGCCCCGACTAGCGGGATAGGCGGGGAGCTGTTTTTT
CASSQAPTSGIGGELFF
>TRBV5-6|few|TRBJ1-6|.|13
TGTGCCAGCAGCTTGGGACACAGGGATCCCCTCCACTTT
CASSLGHRDPLHF
>TRBV5-1|many|TRBJ2-3|.|15
TGCGCCAGCAGCTTGTGGGAAGTAGGCACAGATACGCAGTATTTT
CASSLWEVGTDTQYF
>TRBV5-1|many|TRBJ2-1|.|15
TGCGCCAGCAGCACTGACTCCGGGACGCTCAATGAGCAGTTCTTC
CASSTDSGTLNEQFF
>TRBV18|.|TRBJ2-7|.|14
TGTGCCAGCTCACTTCGGACGGAATCCTACGAGCAGTACTTC
CASSLRTESYEQYF
>TRBV12-3/TRBV12-4|many|TRBJ2-1|.|16
TGTGCCAGCAGTTTAGCGTATAGGCCTGCGAGTCATGAGCAGTTCTTC
CASSLAYRPASHEQFF
>TRBV4-2|many|TRBJ2-2|.|18
TGTGCCAGCAGCCCCAGGGGCCTAGCGCAGAAGGGAGCCGGGGAGCTGTTTTTT
CASSPRGLAQKGAGELFF
>TRBV5-1|many|TRBJ2-7|.|14
TGCGCCAGCGCAGCCGAGGGGAGTGATCGCGAGCAGTACTTC
CASAAEGSDREQYF
>TRBV19|.|TRBJ2-7|.|14
TGTGCCAGTAGTGTGGGCTCTTCATCCTACGAGCAGTACTTC
CASSVGSSSYEQYF
>TRBV29-1|many|TRBJ1-4|.|11
TGCAGCGGCAGGGTAGGGGAAAAACTGTTTTTT
CSGRVGEKLFF
>TRBV18|.|TRBJ2-7|.|15
TGTGCCAGCTCACCAAGGGCTAGCACAGCCTACGAGCAGTACTTC
CASSPRASTAYEQYF
>TRBV29-1|.|TRBJ2-3|.|14
TGCAGCGTTGATGTACGGGGCGGCACAGATACGCAGTATTTT
CSVDVRGGTDTQYF
>TRBV20-1|.|TRBJ2-3|.|14
TGCAGTGCTAGAGTGTCAGCGCAAGAGGAAACGCAGTATTTT
CSARVSAQEETQYF
>TRBV7-9|many|TRBJ1-2|.|15
TGTGCCAGCAGTACTCCGAGTGGAGGCGCCTATGGCTACACCTTC
CASSTPSGGAYGYTF
>TRBV23-1|few|TRBJ2-1|.|13
TGCGCCGAAATGGGTAGGGGACGAAATGAGCAGTTCTTC
CAEMGRGRNEQFF
>TRBV6-2/TRBV6-3|many|TRBJ2-5|TRBD2|15
TGTGCCAGCAGTTACCGGCTAGCGGGAGAGGAGACCCAGTACTTC
CASSYRLAGEETQYF
>TRBV27|.|TRBJ2-3|.|14
TGTGCCAGCAGTTTAGCCCCGACGAAAGATACGCAGTATTTT
CASSLAPTKDTQYF
>TRBV5-4|few|TRBJ2-7|TRBD2|14
TGTGCCAGCAGCCAGGAAACTAGCGGTTACGAGCAGTACTTC
CASSQETSGYEQYF